What follows is one T cell receptor beta chain and its context. The antigen this receptor binds is unknown. Base qualities are not provided; no much larger clone lies one nucleotide away. The method behind the library was the immunoSEQ multiplex PCR assay. A mixture of 60 forward primers for TCR Vbeta segments and 13 reverse primers for TCR Jbeta segments was used in the multiplex PCR. The CDR3 region of rearranged TCR beta genes was amplified from genomic DNA by a multiplex PCR assay. Amplified TCR beta libraries were sequenced as 87-base-pair reads on the Illumina HiSeq System. The original pipeline was this. A later analysis tallied about 77 million unique TCR beta chains across the 700 or so repertoires, and approximately 11 million of those chains were shared by two or more donors. Raw reads were error-corrected and collapsed into unique sequences by a nearest-neighbor algorithm in which closely related sequences were merged to remove PCR and sequencing errors. To assign V, D and J gene segments, CDR3 sequences were aligned to IMGT reference sequences. Each retained sequence needed at least a six-nucleotide match to both a V gene segment and a J gene segment. A rearrangement was called productive if the CDR3 had no stop codons and remained in frame with V and J, and every other rearrangement was called non-productive. CDR3 was defined by IMGT convention, running from the second conserved V-encoded cysteine to the conserved J-encoded phenylalanine. The earlier analysis of roughly 590 of the donors excluded any sequence lacking an unambiguous match to a single V gene segment. An earlier analysis of approximately 590 of the donors called V segments functional above 56.7% productive rearrangements and segregating when the between-donor standard deviation exceeded 5%. To diagnose cytomegalovirus status from the catalog of TCR beta chain sequences, a statistical classification framework was built. V and J gene assignment, in a later analysis, came from comparing TCR nucleotide sequences with IMGT/GENE-DB human TR gene sequences. A later analysis assigned CDR3 sequences and most-parsimonious VDJ recombination scenarios with the TCRdist pipeline. In a later analysis, each TCR beta chain was defined by its CDR3 amino acid sequence together with its V-gene family, and reads without a unique V-gene family were excluded. In a later analysis, around 650 highly shared, low-generation-probability nucleotide sequences were removed to address suspected cross-contamination and a sequencing artifact. In a later analysis, a clonal expansion index for each public chain was calculated from normalized within-repertoire ranks of inferred template counts. A later analysis computed generation probabilities with a VDJ recombination model fitted to out-of-frame rearrangements, and checked the results against IGoR. A later analysis scored TCR-TCR, TCR-HLA and TCR-CMV co-occurrence with hypergeometric tests, applying a repertoire-size bias correction to TCR pairs. A later analysis estimated false discovery rates by permuting HLA or CMV assignments 20 times. In a later analysis, co-occurring TCRs were grouped using DBSCAN, with TCRdist sequence similarity added in when clustering inside HLA-allele-positive subsets. For co-occurrence clustering, repertoires with fewer than 30,000 or more than 120,000 public chains were excluded, along with roughly five repertoires with anomalous nucleotide sharing. TCRdb obtained this table from immuneACCESS and retained in-frame rearrangements with V and J assigned. These tables miss some clones; where compared with another copy, unresolved V genes account for less than half of the shortfall, and the remainder is unexplained. V and J calls and clone size are those listed in that table; D and trimming were worked out from the DNA. The sample table contains 150,000 to 190,000 clones; only one count was recorded for roughly four fifths of them. The ten largest clones capture roughly 1.4% of the sample.

These data are taken from a study of cytomegalovirus exposure and HLA in healthy donors (dated by TCRdb to about 2017). Looking at the study overall: According to an earlier analysis of around 600 of the donors, about 179 million T cells yielded 117 million unique TCR beta sequences and roughly 280 Gb of sequence data. An early release covering 550 to 650 HLA-typed donors comprised about 290 gigabases of sequencing data and around 80 million unique TCR sequences. Of the 350 to 450 genotyped donors, approximately 81% were placed in the genetic ancestry cluster associated with self-reported Caucasian donors. The study was designed to test whether signatures of past pathogen exposure could be identified by cataloging public T cell receptors. Using immunosequencing, the study profiled T cell repertoires from around 670 subjects and related those repertoires to cytomegalovirus serostatus. Along with the roughly 670-subject first cohort, a separate validation cohort of over 90 different subjects was used. High-throughput TCR immunosequencing, statistical association of individual TCRs with disease status, and machine learning were combined to predict cytomegalovirus infection status. To study patterns of TCR occurrence, a later analysis re-analyzed previously published TCR beta repertoires from 666 donors and added high-resolution HLA genotyping. Rather than drawing on any new phenotypic data, the later analysis identified candidate immune exposures from TCR beta sequences and the way those sequences occurred across donors. In an earlier analysis of over 550 of the donors, high-throughput TCR beta sequencing was used to judge whether each TCR beta V gene segment behaved as functional or pseudogenic. Alongside the repertoire data, information on donor age, sex, ethnicity and CMV serostatus was compiled. A later genetic analysis used genome-wide SNP genotypes for about 55% of the 666 donors, treating that subset as a discovery cohort. Every discovery cohort repertoire had been produced on one sequencing platform. Class I and class II HLA loci were covered by the typing at four-digit resolution. The number of typed donors differed by locus: about 620-640 for A, B, C, DRB1 and DQB1; some 500 for DQA1; some 590 for DPA1; and around 470 for DPB1. Four to six DR-DQ haplotypes were handled as single units for association and clustering, since linkage in the cohort was strong. Across approximately 400 genotyped donors of the cohort, an average of roughly 200,000 unique TCR beta nucleotide sequences per donor were sequenced, and roughly a sixth of those sequences were non-productive. Overall study outcomes, separate from this receptor: Because HLA typing was missing for some donors at each locus, association tests included only the typed subset. Most CMV-associated TCR beta chains appeared to be HLA-restricted in a later analysis, and the HLA associations seemed to be driven largely by CMV exposure. According to a later genetic analysis, donors in an Asian-associated ancestry cluster had fewer N-insertions in productive TCRs than the roughly 660-donor mean. The sequencing pipeline was judged likely to have produced a cluster of highly shared sequence variants as a technical artifact. V-gene and J-gene trimming of TCR beta chains was associated with a missense DCLRE1C variant in a later genetic analysis, and the association was replicated in an independent cohort. The study listed approximately 160 TCR beta chains as associated with cytomegalovirus. CMV serostatus was the only immune exposure information available for the cohort. Because counts were too low, 15 or so rarely observed V segments, including chromosome 9 orphons, were excluded from the earlier analysis of some 590 of the donors. In a later analysis, the rate of TCR association differed among HLA loci, with DRB1 alleles having the most associated TCRs and HLA-C alleles having the fewest. While some public TCRs were present in many individuals, most TCR sequences turned up only very rarely across donors. Sequencing depth was assumed to be roughly uniform across donors in the presence/absence analyses, though that assumption may not hold. Linkage disequilibrium might explain the correlated functional status among segregating V segments, but an unknown experimental factor could not be ruled out. When HLA alleles, especially DR and DQ, strongly co-occurred, attributing TCR associations to individual alleles was difficult. In an earlier analysis of about 600 of the donors, most TCR beta V segments appeared in productive rearrangements about 87% or about 30% of the time, broadly matching IMGT annotations. Only TCR beta chains were sequenced in this cohort, and the absence of alpha or paired-chain data limited detectable features. According to a later analysis, parvovirus B19, influenza, CMV and Epstein-Barr virus appeared linked to several top co-occurrence clusters. Because the 87-base-pair reads could not distinguish some IMGT-functional V segments, including TRBV6-2 and TRBV6-3, those segments were excluded. Compared with equally common non-associated chains, HLA-associated TCR beta chains in a later analysis were more clonally expanded and had lower generation probabilities. In both the original and validation cohorts, the classifier was reported to diagnose cytomegalovirus status with high specificity and sensitivity. A further reported finding was that TCR beta sequences accurately predicted the HLA-A and HLA-B alleles for most subjects in the first cohort. A later analysis associated about 17,000 TCR beta sequences with specific HLA alleles at a false discovery rate of 0.05. A few of the identified cytomegalovirus-associated TCR beta chains were confirmed in vitro to be specific for cytomegalovirus antigens. According to the authors, the approach could potentially be generalized to other disease states and immunological phenotypes.

The CDR3 measures 15 amino acids from cysteine to phenylalanine. The DNA shown is the 45-base CDR3, in frame from base 1. Germline trimming amounts to 4 bases on V and 5 bases on J, with 9 as the count of junction bases outside the gene matches. CDR1 and CDR2 (GTSNPN, SVGIG) derive from the germline V gene (reference sequence). In total, roughly 710 healthy bone marrow donors made up the cohort. Cohort members were all nominally healthy when sampled, although unrecorded immune exposures were likely present. The donor was CMV seronegative and was included in the group of over 300 seronegative cohort members. Each donor provided a peripheral blood sample, and peripheral blood mononuclear cells were used for TCR beta sequencing. The Qiagen DNeasy Blood Extraction Kit was used to extract genomic DNA from the blood cell samples.

The V and J segments used are TRBV30 and TRBJ2-7; the central 12 bases match TRBD2. Sequencing input: PBMCs. The source is a man aged 18 to 30 in good health and CMV-seronegative. The sequence in DNA is TGTGCCTGGAATCCTGGACTAGCGGGACTCCACGAGCAGTACTTC. The resulting protein is CAWNPGLAGLHEQYF.